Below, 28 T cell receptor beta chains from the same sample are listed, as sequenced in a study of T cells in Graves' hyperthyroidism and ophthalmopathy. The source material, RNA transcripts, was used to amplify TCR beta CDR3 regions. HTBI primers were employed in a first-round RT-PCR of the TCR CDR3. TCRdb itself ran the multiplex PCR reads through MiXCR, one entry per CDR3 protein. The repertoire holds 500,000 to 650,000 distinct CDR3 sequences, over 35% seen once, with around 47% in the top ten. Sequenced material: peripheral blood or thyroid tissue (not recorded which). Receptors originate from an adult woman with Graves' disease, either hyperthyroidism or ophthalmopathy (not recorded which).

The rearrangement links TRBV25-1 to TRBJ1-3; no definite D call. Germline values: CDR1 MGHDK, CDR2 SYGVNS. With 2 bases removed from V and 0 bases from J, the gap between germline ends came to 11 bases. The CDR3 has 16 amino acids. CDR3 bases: TGTGCCAGCAGTGAAGGGAGCCCAGGCTCTGGAAACACCATATATTTT. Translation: CASSEGSPGSGNTIYF. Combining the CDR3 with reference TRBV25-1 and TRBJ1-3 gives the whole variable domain EADIYQTPRYLVIGTGKKITLECSQTMGHDKMYWYQQDPGMELHLIHYSYGVNSTEKGDLSSESTVSRIRTEHFPLTLESARPSHTSQYLCASSEGSPGSGNTIYFGEGSWLTVV.

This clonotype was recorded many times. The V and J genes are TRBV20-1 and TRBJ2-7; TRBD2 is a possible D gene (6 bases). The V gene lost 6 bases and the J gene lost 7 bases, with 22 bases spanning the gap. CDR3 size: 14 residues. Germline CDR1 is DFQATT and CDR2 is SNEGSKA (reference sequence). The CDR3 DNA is TGCAGTGCCCCCCCCGGGACTGGGGTGGGGGAGCAGTACTTC. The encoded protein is CSAPPGTGVGEQYF.

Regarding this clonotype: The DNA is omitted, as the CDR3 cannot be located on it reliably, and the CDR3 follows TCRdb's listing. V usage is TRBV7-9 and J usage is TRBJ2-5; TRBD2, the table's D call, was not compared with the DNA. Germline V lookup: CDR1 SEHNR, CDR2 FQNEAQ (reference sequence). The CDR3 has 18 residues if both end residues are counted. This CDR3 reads CASSFYICSASTVQTQYF.

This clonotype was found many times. The CDR3 loop is CASTPLPAAPNEKLFF. In DNA form, the CDR3 reads TGCGCCAGCACCCCCCTCCCGGCAGCCCCTAATGAAAAACTGTTTTTT. The chain combines TRBV5-1 with TRBJ1-4, with no clear D. The CDR3 is 16 amino acids. V dropped 6 bases and J dropped 3 bases, with 18 bases sitting between them. The V gene's germline CDR1 is SGHRS and CDR2 YFSETQ.

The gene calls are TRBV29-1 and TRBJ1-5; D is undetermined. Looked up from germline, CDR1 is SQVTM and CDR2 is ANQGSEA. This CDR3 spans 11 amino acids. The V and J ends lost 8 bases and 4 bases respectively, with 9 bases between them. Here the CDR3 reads CSLWGNQPQHF. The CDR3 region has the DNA TGCAGCTTGTGGGGAAATCAGCCCCAGCATTTT.

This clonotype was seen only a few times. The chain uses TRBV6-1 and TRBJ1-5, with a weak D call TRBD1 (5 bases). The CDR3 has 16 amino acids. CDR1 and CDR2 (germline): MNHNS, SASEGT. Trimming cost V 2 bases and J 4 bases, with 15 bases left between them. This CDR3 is CASSETGGSGNQPQHF. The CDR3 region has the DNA TGTGCCAGCAGTGAAACCGGGGGGTCGGGGAATCAGCCCCAGCATTTT.

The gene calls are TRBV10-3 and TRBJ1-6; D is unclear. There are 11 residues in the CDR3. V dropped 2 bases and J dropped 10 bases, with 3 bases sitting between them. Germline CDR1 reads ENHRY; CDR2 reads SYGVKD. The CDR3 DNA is TGTGCCATCAGTGAGGACTCACCCCTCCACTTT. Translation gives CAISEDSPLHF.

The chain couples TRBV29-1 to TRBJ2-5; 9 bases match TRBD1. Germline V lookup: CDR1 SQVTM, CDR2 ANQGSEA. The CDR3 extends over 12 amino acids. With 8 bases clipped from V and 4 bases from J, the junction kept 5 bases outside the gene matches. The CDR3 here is CSLGQGRETQYF. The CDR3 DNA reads TGCAGCTTGGGACAGGGAAGAGAGACCCAGTACTTC.

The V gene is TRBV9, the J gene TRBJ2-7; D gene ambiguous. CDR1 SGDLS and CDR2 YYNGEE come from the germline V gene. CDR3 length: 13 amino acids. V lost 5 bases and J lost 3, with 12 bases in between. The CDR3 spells CASSETPFYEQYF. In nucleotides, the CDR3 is TGTGCCAGCAGTGAAACCCCGTTCTACGAGCAGTACTTC.

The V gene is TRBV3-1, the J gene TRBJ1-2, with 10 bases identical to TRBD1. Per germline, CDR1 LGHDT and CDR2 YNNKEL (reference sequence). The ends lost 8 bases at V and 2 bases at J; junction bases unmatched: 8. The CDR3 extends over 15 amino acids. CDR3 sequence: CASYGLGQGNYGYTF. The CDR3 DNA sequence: TGTGCCAGCTACGGCCTGGGACAGGGGAACTATGGCTACACCTTC.

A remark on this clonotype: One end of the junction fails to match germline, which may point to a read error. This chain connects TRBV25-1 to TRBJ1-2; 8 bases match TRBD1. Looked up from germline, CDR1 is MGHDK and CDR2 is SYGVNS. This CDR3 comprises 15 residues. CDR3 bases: TGTGCCAGCAGTGAGGACAGGGTGGACTTCGGTGGCTACGCCTTC. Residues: CASSEDRVDFGGYAF.

The CDR3 DNA is TGTGCCAGCAGCTACGGGACTAGCGGGAGCGAGCAGTACTTC. Protein product: CASSYGTSGSEQYF. J is TRBJ2-7 and V is TRBV7-2; TRBD2 matches 14 bases. V dropped 4 bases and J dropped 6; count of bases not matched to a gene: 2. The CDR3 runs to 14 residues. The germline gives CDR1 SGHTA, CDR2 FQGNSA. The variable domain in full, with the rest retrieved from reference TRBV7-2 and TRBJ2-7, is GAGVSQSPSNKVTEKGKDVELRCDPISGHTALYWYRQSLGQGLEFLIYFQGNSAPDKSGLPSDRFSAERTGGSVSTLTIQRTQQEDSAVYLCASSYGTSGSEQYFGPGTRLTVT.

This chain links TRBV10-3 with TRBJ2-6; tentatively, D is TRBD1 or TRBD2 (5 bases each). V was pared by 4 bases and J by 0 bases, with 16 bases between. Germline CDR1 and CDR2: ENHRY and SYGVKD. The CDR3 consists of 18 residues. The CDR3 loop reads CAISGSGAQSSGANVLTF. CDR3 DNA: TGTGCCATCAGTGGCTCCGGGGCCCAGAGCTCTGGGGCCAACGTCCTGACTTTC.

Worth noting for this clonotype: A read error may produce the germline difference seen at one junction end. In DNA form, the CDR3 reads TGCAGTGCTAGGGCCGGGACAGGGAATCAGACCCAGCATTTT. Its protein is CSARAGTGNQTQHF. The gene calls are TRBV20-1 and TRBJ1-5, with 9 bases that match TRBD1. The CDR3 has 14 residues. Germline V gives CDR1 DFQATT, CDR2 SNEGSKA (reference sequence).

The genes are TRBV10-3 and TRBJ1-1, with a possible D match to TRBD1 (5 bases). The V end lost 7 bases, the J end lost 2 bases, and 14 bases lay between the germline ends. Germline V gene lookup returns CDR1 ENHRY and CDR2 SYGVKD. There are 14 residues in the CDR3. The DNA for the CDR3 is TGTGCCATCATGGGACCAACACGCAACACTGAAGCTTTCTTT. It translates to CAIMGPTRNTEAFF.

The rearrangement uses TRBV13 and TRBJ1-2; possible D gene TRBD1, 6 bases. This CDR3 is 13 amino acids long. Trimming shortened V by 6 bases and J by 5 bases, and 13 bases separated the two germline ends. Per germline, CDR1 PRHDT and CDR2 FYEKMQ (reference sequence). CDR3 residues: CASRAAGEYGYTF. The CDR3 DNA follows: TGTGCCAGCAGGGCGGCAGGGGAATATGGCTACACCTTC.

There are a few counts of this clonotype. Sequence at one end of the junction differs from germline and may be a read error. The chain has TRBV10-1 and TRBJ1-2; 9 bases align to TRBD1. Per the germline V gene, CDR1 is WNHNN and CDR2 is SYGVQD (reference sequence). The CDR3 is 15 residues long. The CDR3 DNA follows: TGTGCCAGCAGTCTAGGACAGGGGCCTAACTATGGCTACACCTTC. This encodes CASSLGQGPNYGYTF.

The CDR3 bases are TGTGCCAGTAGTAGAGGGTGGACAGGGGACGGAACTGAAGCTTTCTTT. Its protein is CASSRGWTGDGTEAFF. The rearrangement joins TRBV19 to TRBJ1-1; 9 positions agree with TRBD1. The J segment lost 5 bases and the V segment lost 4 bases, leaving 11 bases of the junction unmatched. This CDR3 has 16 amino acids. CDR1 is LNHDA, CDR2 SQIVND, per germline (reference sequence).

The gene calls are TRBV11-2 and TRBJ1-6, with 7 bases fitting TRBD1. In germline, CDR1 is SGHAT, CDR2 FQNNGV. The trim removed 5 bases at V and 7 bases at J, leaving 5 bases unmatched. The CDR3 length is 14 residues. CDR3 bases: TGTGCCAGCAGCCCCCGGACAGGAAATTCACCCCTCCACTTT. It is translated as CASSPRTGNSPLHF.

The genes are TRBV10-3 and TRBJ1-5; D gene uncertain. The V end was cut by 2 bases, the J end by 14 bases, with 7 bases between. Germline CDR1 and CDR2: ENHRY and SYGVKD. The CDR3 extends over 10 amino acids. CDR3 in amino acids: CAISESYEHF. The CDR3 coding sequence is TGTGCCATCAGTGAGAGCTACGAGCATTTT.

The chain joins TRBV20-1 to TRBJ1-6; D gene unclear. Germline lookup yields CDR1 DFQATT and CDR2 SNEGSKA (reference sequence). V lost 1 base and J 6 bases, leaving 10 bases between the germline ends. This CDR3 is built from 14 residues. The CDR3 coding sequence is TGCAGTGCTAGAGTTCGGCTCTTTAATTCACCCCTCCACTTT. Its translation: CSARVRLFNSPLHF.

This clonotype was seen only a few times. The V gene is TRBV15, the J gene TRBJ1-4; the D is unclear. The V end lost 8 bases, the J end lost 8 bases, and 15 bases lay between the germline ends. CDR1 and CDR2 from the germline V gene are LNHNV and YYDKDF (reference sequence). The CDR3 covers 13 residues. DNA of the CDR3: TGTGCCACCGCGAGGCTTCCAAGCGAAAAACTGTTTTTT. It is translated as CATARLPSEKLFF.

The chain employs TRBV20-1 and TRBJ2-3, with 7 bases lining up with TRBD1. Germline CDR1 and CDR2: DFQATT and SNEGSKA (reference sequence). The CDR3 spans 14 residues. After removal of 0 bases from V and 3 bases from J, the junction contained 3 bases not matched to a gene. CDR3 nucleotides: TGCAGTGCTAGAGATCGCAGGGGGACAGATACGCAGTATTTT. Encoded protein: CSARDRRGTDTQYF.

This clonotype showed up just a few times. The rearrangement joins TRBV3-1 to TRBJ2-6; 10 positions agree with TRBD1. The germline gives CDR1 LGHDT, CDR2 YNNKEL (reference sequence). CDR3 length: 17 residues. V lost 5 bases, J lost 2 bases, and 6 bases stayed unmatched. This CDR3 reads CASSLGQGIAGANVLTF. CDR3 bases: TGTGCCAGCAGCTTGGGACAGGGGATTGCTGGGGCCAACGTCCTGACTTTC.

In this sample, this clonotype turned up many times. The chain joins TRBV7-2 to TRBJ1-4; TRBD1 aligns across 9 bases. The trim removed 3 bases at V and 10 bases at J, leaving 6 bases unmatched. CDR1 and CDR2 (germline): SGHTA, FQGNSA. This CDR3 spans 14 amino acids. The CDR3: CASSLGQGQRKLFF. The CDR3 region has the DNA TGTGCCAGCAGCTTGGGACAGGGTCAAAGAAAACTGTTTTTT.

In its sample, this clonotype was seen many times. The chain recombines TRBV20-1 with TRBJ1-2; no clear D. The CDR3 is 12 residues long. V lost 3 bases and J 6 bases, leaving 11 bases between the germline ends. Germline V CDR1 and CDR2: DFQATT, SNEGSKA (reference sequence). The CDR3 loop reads CSARTVMDGYTF. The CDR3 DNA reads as TGCAGTGCTAGGACCGTAATGGATGGCTACACCTTC.

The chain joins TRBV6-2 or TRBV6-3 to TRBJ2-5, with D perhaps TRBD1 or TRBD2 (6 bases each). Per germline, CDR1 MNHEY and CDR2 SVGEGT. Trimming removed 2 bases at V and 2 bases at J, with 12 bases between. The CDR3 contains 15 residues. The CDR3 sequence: CASSYGGTRQETQYF. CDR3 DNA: TGTGCCAGCAGTTACGGGGGGACAAGACAAGAGACCCAGTACTTC.

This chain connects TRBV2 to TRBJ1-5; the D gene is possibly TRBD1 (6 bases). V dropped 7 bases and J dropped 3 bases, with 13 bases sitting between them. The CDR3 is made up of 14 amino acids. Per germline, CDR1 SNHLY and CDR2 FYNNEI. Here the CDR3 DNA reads TGTGCCAGCATGGACACAGGGACCAATCAGCCCCAGCATTTT. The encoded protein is CASMDTGTNQPQHF.